Following are 7 T cell receptor beta chains from one sample sequenced in a study of cytomegalovirus exposure and HLA in healthy donors. PCR amplification relied on 60 Vbeta primers (plus 13 Jbeta primers). Generated by immunoSEQ multiplex PCR, the TCRdb table keeps only in-frame clones and is missing some. The sample has tens of thousands of clones; about 84% are singletons. The sequenced sample consisted of PBMCs. The receptors shown here come from a man aged 45-65 years in good health and CMV-seronegative.

The genes are TRBV18 and TRBJ2-1; tentatively, D is TRBD2 (6 bases). Germline-derived CDR1 and CDR2 are KGHSH and LQKENI. V was pared by 6 bases and J by 5 bases, with 17 bases between. This CDR3 has 15 amino acids. The CDR3 loop reads CASSTGRDVNNEQFF. CDR3 DNA sequence: TGTGCCAGCTCTACGGGGCGGGACGTCAACAATGAGCAGTTCTTC.

This chain connects TRBV5-5 to TRBJ2-1; perhaps TRBD2 as D (6 bases). This CDR3 is 15 amino acids long. The germline gives CDR1 SGHKS, CDR2 YYEKEE (reference sequence). Trimming pared 5 bases from V and 4 bases from J, leaving 16 bases between. The CDR3 sequence: CASSPRGGAYNEQFF. CDR3 bases: TGTGCCAGCAGTCCCCGGGGCGGGGCATACAATGAGCAGTTCTTC.

There are a few counts of this clone. The chain has TRBV7-2 and TRBJ2-3; tentative D call: TRBD1 (6 bases). The CDR3 totals 13 residues. V was shortened by 3 bases and J by 7 bases, with 11 bases between the two germline ends. CDR1 is SGHTA, CDR2 FQGNSA, per germline. This chain's CDR3 is CASSLDSLNTQYF. The CDR3 DNA sequence: TGTGCCAGCAGCTTGGACAGTTTGAATACGCAGTATTTT.

The chain couples TRBV11-2 to TRBJ2-1; D may be TRBD1 (6 bases). V lost 3 bases, J lost 8 bases, and 11 bases lay in between. Germline CDR1 SGHAT, CDR2 FQNNGV. The CDR3 is made up of 13 amino acids. The CDR3 reads CASSFGTGYEQFF. The CDR3 DNA reads as TGTGCCAGCAGCTTTGGAACAGGGTATGAGCAGTTCTTC.

The chain joins TRBV2 to TRBJ1-6; D gene ambiguous. CDR1 and CDR2 from the germline V gene are SNHLY and FYNNEI. V gave up 4 bases and J gave up 8 bases, with 15 bases separating them. CDR3 length: 15 amino acids. The CDR3, as DNA: TGTGCCAGCAGTGTGGCAGGTATAACGGATTCACCCCTCCACTTT. This codes for CASSVAGITDSPLHF.

This clone was picked up a small number of times. This chain joins TRBV7-2 and TRBJ1-2; a weak D match, TRBD1 (6 bases). The CDR3 is 13 residues long. Germline V CDR1 and CDR2: SGHTA, FQGNSA. V was pared by 5 bases and J by 5 bases, with 12 bases between. The chain's CDR3 is CASSAGGAYGYTF. The CDR3 coding sequence is TGTGCCAGCAGCGCGGGGGGGGCGTATGGCTACACCTTC.

This rearrangement joins TRBV19 to TRBJ2-1; D perhaps matches TRBD1 (5 bases). The CDR3 has 13 amino acids. Trimming took 7 bases from V and 7 from J, leaving 14 bases between them. Germline lookup yields CDR1 LNHDA and CDR2 SQIVND (reference sequence). In DNA form, the CDR3 reads TGTGCCAGTATCTCTCCCAGGGTAAATGAGCAGTTCTTC. It yields the protein CASISPRVNEQFF.